Presented here are 31 T cell receptor beta chains from one specimen sequenced in a study of T cell changes during pregnancy in multiple sclerosis. Assay: immunoSEQ multiplex PCR; the TCRdb copy retains only in-frame clones and omits some. The table records about 67,000 clones, about nine tenths of them present only once. The source was peripheral blood, collected in the first trimester of pregnancy. These receptors all come from a female donor with multiple sclerosis, enrolled in a pregnancy study.

The V and J genes are TRBV19 and TRBJ2-7, with 7 bases fitting TRBD2. Germline assignment: CDR1 LNHDA and CDR2 SQIVND (reference sequence). The trim removed 1 base at V and 4 bases at J, leaving 7 bases unmatched. The CDR3 is 15 amino acids. This CDR3 reads CASSIARVGLYEQYF. The CDR3 DNA follows: TGTGCCAGTAGTATAGCCAGGGTGGGACTATACGAGCAGTACTTC.

The chain employs TRBV7-2 and TRBJ2-5; D call uncertain. V shed 5 bases and J shed 4 bases, with 11 bases lying between them. This CDR3 contains 13 residues. Germline V gene sequence: CDR1 SGHTA, CDR2 FQGNSA. CDR3 sequence reads: CASSPKRLETQYF. CDR3 DNA sequence: TGTGCCAGCAGCCCGAAACGACTAGAGACCCAGTACTTC.

The chain recombines TRBV6-1 with TRBJ2-2, with a possible D match to TRBD1 (6 bases). Germline CDR1 reads MNHNS; CDR2 reads SASEGT. V gave up 5 bases and J gave up 3 bases, with 13 bases separating them. This CDR3 has 15 amino acids. The CDR3 reads CASSRGTEHTGELFF. The CDR3 coding sequence is TGTGCCAGCAGTAGGGGGACGGAGCACACCGGGGAGCTGTTTTTT.

V and J are TRBV27 and TRBJ1-2; 8 nucleotides line up with TRBD1. The length of the CDR3 is 13 residues. The junction had 5 bases not matched to a gene; V was cut back by 10 bases and J by 1 base. The germline V gene has CDR1 MNHEY and CDR2 SMNVEV (reference sequence). DNA for the CDR3: TGTGCCATCAGGGGGCTGGGTAACTATGGCTACACCTTC. Residues: CAIRGLGNYGYTF.

V and J are TRBV7-2 and TRBJ2-5, with 8 bases fitting TRBD2. Germline CDR1 reads SGHTA; CDR2 reads FQGNSA. The junction had 10 bases not matched to a gene; V was cut back by 3 bases and J by 10 bases. The CDR3 has 14 residues. The CDR3 sequence: CASSFLAGGLDQYF. Written as DNA, the CDR3 is TGTGCCAGCAGCTTTTTGGCGGGGGGCCTCGACCAGTACTTC.

The chain has TRBV7-9 and TRBJ1-4; D is uncertain. This CDR3 is 14 amino acids long. Germline V gene sequence: CDR1 SEHNR, CDR2 FQNEAQ (reference sequence). V was clipped by 6 bases and J by 7 bases, with 15 bases between them. DNA of the CDR3: TGTGCCAGCAGTCAACTGGCCCAGGCTGAAAAACTGTTTTTT. Its translation: CASSQLAQAEKLFF.

The chain recombines TRBV7-3 with TRBJ2-2, with D tentatively TRBD1 (6 bases). The CDR3 has 16 residues. The V end lost 9 bases, the J end lost 5 bases, and 22 bases lay between the germline ends. The V gene's germline CDR1 is SGHTA and CDR2 FQGTGA. The CDR3 loop reads CASRGTGTGGTGELFF. For the CDR3, the DNA is TGTGCCAGTAGGGGGACCGGGACGGGCGGAACCGGGGAGCTGTTTTTT.

The chain carries TRBV27 and TRBJ1-1, with a tentative D call TRBD1 (6 bases). This CDR3 is built from 16 residues. Per the germline V gene, CDR1 is MNHEY and CDR2 is SMNVEV (reference sequence). Trimming removed 5 bases at V and 0 bases at J, with 16 bases between. The CDR3 DNA follows: TGTGCCAGCAGTCCATCCTGGACAGACATGAACACTGAAGCTTTCTTT. Protein: CASSPSWTDMNTEAFF.

V gene TRBV19 combines with J gene TRBJ2-2; TRBD1 agrees at 10 bases. Losses at the gene ends were 7 bases for V and 4 bases for J; bases not matched to a gene: 3. CDR1 LNHDA and CDR2 SQIVND come from the germline V gene (reference sequence). The CDR3 is 14 amino acids. The CDR3 region has the DNA TGTGCCAGTACGAGGACAGGGGGCACCGGGGAGCTGTTTTTT. This codes for CASTRTGGTGELFF. The full variable domain, completed using reference TRBV19 and TRBJ2-2, is DGGITQSPKYLFRKEGQNVTLSCEQNLNHDAMYWYRQDPGQGLRLIYYSQIVNDFQKGDIAEGYSVSREKKESFPLTVTSAQKNPTAFYLCASTRTGGTGELFFGEGSRLTVL.

The chain combines TRBV20-1 with TRBJ1-3; no firm D call. The CDR3 covers 11 residues. V lost 4 bases to trimming and J lost 4 bases, with 5 bases between them. CDR1 and CDR2 from the germline V gene are DFQATT and SNEGSKA (reference sequence). In DNA, the CDR3 is TGCAGTGCTATCCTGGGAAACACCATATATTTT. Translated: CSAILGNTIYF.

V gene TRBV10-2 combines with J gene TRBJ2-4; TRBD1 matches at 7 bases. Germline V gene data show CDR1 as WSHSY and CDR2 as SAAADI. The CDR3 contains 16 residues. Trimming removed 2 bases from V and 2 bases from J; junction bases left unmatched: 6. The CDR3 here is CASSEREGAPKNIQYF. DNA of the CDR3: TGCGCCAGCAGTGAGCGTGAGGGGGCTCCCAAAAACATTCAGTACTTC.

The chain links TRBV5-1 to TRBJ1-2, with 8 bases lining up with TRBD1. Germline assignment: CDR1 SGHRS and CDR2 YFSETQ. CDR3 length equals 13 residues. The J segment lost 6 bases and the V segment lost 7 bases, leaving 8 bases of the junction unmatched. This CDR3 reads CASVDMTGDGYTF. The DNA for the CDR3 is TGCGCCAGCGTCGATATGACAGGGGATGGCTACACCTTC.

This clone occurred a few times. This rearrangement joins TRBV10-3 to TRBJ1-5, with D hard to call. This CDR3 spans 12 amino acids. The germline V gene has CDR1 ENHRY and CDR2 SYGVKD. V gave up 3 bases and J gave up 5 bases, with 5 bases separating them. In DNA, the CDR3 is TGTGCCATCAGTGAAGCGGATCAGCCCCAGCATTTT. Translated: CAISEADQPQHF.

This clone was seen a handful of times. The chain couples TRBV30 to TRBJ1-2; 10 positions agree with TRBD1. The CDR3 runs to 13 residues. The ends lost 7 bases at V and 4 bases at J; junction bases unmatched: 6. Germline V gene data show CDR1 as GTSNPN and CDR2 as SVGIG (reference sequence). The CDR3 DNA reads TGTGCCTCGGAGGGACAGGGGTTCTATGGCTACACCTTC. Protein product: CASEGQGFYGYTF. Complete variable domain (other parts from reference TRBV30 and TRBJ1-2): SQTIHQWPATLVQPVGSPLSLECTVEGTSNPNLYWYRQAAGRGLQLLFYSVGIGQISSEVPQNLSASRPQDRQFILSSKKLLLSDSGFYLCASEGQGFYGYTFGSGTRLTVV.

The rearrangement links TRBV30 to TRBJ1-1, with a possible D match to TRBD1 (5 bases). Germline V gene sequence: CDR1 GTSNPN, CDR2 SVGIG (reference sequence). CDR3 length: 15 amino acids. The ends were cut back, 2 bases at V and 3 bases at J, with 16 bases in the middle. In DNA, the CDR3 is TGTGCCTGGAGTTCCTACAGACAAGGGGACACTGAAGCTTTCTTT. It encodes CAWSSYRQGDTEAFF. Based on the CDR3 plus reference TRBV30 and TRBJ1-1, the full variable domain is SQTIHQWPATLVQPVGSPLSLECTVEGTSNPNLYWYRQAAGRGLQLLFYSVGIGQISSEVPQNLSASRPQDRQFILSSKKLLLSDSGFYLCAWSSYRQGDTEAFFGQGTRLTVV.

The CDR3 bases are TGTGCCAGCAGCTTGACAGAGCCCGTAGAGACCCAGTACTTC. Amino acids: CASSLTEPVETQYF. The chain uses TRBV5-6 and TRBJ2-5; no clear D. Trimming shortened V by 1 base and J by 4 bases, and 11 bases separated the two germline ends. CDR1 is SGHDT, CDR2 YYEEEE, per germline. The CDR3 loop spans 14 amino acids.

The V gene is TRBV4-3, the J gene TRBJ1-1; 7 nucleotides line up with TRBD1. CDR1 and CDR2 from the germline V gene are LGHNA and YSLEER. CDR3 size: 15 residues. Trimming removed 1 base from V and 1 base from J; junction bases left unmatched: 3. The CDR3 nucleotides read TGCGCCAGCAGCCAAGGTCGGACAGGGAACACTGAAGCTTTCTTT. The encoded protein is CASSQGRTGNTEAFF.

The chain couples TRBV7-2 to TRBJ2-7, with D perhaps matching TRBD2 (6 bases). The CDR3 is 14 amino acids. V lost 3 bases to trimming and J lost 0 bases, with 9 bases between them. Germline lookup yields CDR1 SGHTA and CDR2 FQGNSA. The CDR3 is CASSFRDSSYEQYF. DNA of the CDR3: TGTGCCAGCAGCTTCCGGGACTCCTCCTACGAGCAGTACTTC.

The V call is TRBV18, the J call TRBJ1-3, with D perhaps matching TRBD1 (5 bases). CDR3 length equals 20 residues. Germline V gene data show CDR1 as KGHSH and CDR2 as LQKENI. V was clipped by 2 bases and J by 0 bases, with 23 bases between them. Written as DNA, the CDR3 is TGTGCCAGCTCACCAACTCGAGATGCAGGGTTACAATTCTCTGGAAACACCATATATTTT. As protein: CASSPTRDAGLQFSGNTIYF.

The chain couples TRBV28 to TRBJ1-2; D uncertain. Germline V gives CDR1 MDHEN, CDR2 SYDVKM. Deletions cut 5 bases from V and 3 bases from J, with 13 bases between. The CDR3 is 14 residues long. CDR3 coding DNA: TGTGCCAGCAGTCCCACAGAATCCTACTATGGCTACACCTTC. It encodes CASSPTESYYGYTF.

The gene calls are TRBV6-4 and TRBJ1-2; a weak D match, TRBD1 (6 bases). Trimming cost V 2 bases and J 4 bases, with 8 bases left between them. CDR1 and CDR2 (germline): MRHNA, SNTAGT. This CDR3 is built from 13 residues. CDR3 sequence: CASSDDRFYGYTF. The CDR3 DNA is TGTGCCAGCAGTGACGACAGGTTCTATGGCTACACCTTC.

This clone occurred once. V gene TRBV5-1 combines with J gene TRBJ1-2; 8 bases map to TRBD1. This CDR3 has 15 residues. The trim removed 0 bases at V and 7 bases at J, leaving 8 bases unmatched. CDR1 and CDR2 from the germline V gene are SGHRS and YFSETQ. CDR3: CASSLGDRNGGGYTF. CDR3 DNA: TGCGCCAGCAGCTTGGGGGACAGGAATGGTGGTGGCTACACCTTC.

This chain links TRBV5-1 with TRBJ2-7; TRBD1 is a possible D gene (6 bases). Germline lookup yields CDR1 SGHRS and CDR2 YFSETQ. The germline V and J ends were trimmed by 5 bases and 3 bases, with 21 bases remaining between them. This CDR3 comprises 16 residues. DNA of the CDR3: TGCGCCAGCAGAGCTCTTGAAGGGGGAGTAAGCTACGAGCAGTACTTC. Amino acids: CASRALEGGVSYEQYF. The full variable domain, rest sourced from reference TRBV5-1 and TRBJ2-7, is KAGVTQTPRYLIKTRGQQVTLSCSPISGHRSVSWYQQTPGQGLQFLFEYFSETQRNKGNFPGRFSGRQFSNSRSEMNVSTLELGDSALYLCASRALEGGVSYEQYFGPGTRLTVT.

This clone appeared a single time. The V and J genes are TRBV30 and TRBJ1-1; 7 positions match TRBD1. Germline V CDR1 and CDR2: GTSNPN, SVGIG (reference sequence). The CDR3 runs 13 residues. J gave up 6 bases and V 2 bases, and 6 bases lay outside the gene matches. DNA for the CDR3: TGTGCCTGGAGTCGCATAACAGGGGCTGAAGCTTTCTTT. Its protein product is CAWSRITGAEAFF.

The J gene is TRBJ1-5, the V gene TRBV5-5; D is uncertain. CDR3 length equals 13 residues. Deletions cut 5 bases from V and 5 bases from J, with 11 bases between. CDR1 and CDR2 from the germline V gene are SGHKS and YYEKEE (reference sequence). The CDR3 nucleotides are TGTGCCAGCAGGCATTCGGGAGATCAGCCCCAGCATTTT. This encodes CASRHSGDQPQHF.

This chain connects TRBV19 to TRBJ2-5, with 10 bases fitting TRBD1. Germline lookup yields CDR1 LNHDA and CDR2 SQIVND (reference sequence). The CDR3 has 15 residues. With 5 bases clipped from V and 1 base from J, the junction kept 4 bases outside the gene matches. CDR3 in amino acids: CASSRTGGFQETQYF. CDR3 DNA sequence: TGTGCCAGTAGTCGGACAGGGGGTTTCCAAGAGACCCAGTACTTC.

This clone was recorded a few times. The V gene is TRBV12-5, the J gene TRBJ1-3; D is unclear. The CDR3 totals 11 residues. Trimming left V 6 bases short and J 8 bases short, with 8 bases between. Per the germline V gene, CDR1 is LGHNT and CDR2 is FRNRAP. The CDR3 nucleotides read TGTGCTAGTGGATCAGCGCACACCATATATTTT. Translated: CASGSAHTIYF. Supplemented by reference TRBV12-5 and TRBJ1-3, the full variable domain reads DARVTQTPRHKVTEMGQEVTMRCQPILGHNTVFWYRQTMMQGLELLAYFRNRAPLDDSGMPKDRFSAEMPDATLATLKIQPSEPRDSAVYFCASGSAHTIYFGEGSWLTVV.

The chain carries TRBV6-5 and TRBJ2-4; D is ambiguous. The V gene lost 0 bases and the J gene lost 0 bases, with 6 bases spanning the gap. This CDR3 contains 15 residues. Germline V gene sequence: CDR1 MNHEY, CDR2 SVGAGI. CDR3 nucleotides: TGTGCCAGCAGTTACTCGCGGAAAGCCAAAAACATTCAGTACTTC. Translated: CASSYSRKAKNIQYF.

The genes are TRBV27 and TRBJ2-3; TRBD2 matches at 8 bases. CDR3 size: 18 residues. The trim removed 0 bases at V and 2 bases at J, leaving 10 bases unmatched. Germline assignment: CDR1 MNHEY and CDR2 SMNVEV (reference sequence). CDR3 in amino acids: CASSLSWSGSLLTDTQYF. CDR3 bases: TGTGCCAGCAGTTTATCATGGAGCGGGAGTCTACTCACAGATACGCAGTATTTT.

This clone was observed a single time. CDR3 in amino acids: CASSLSGTGNTGELFF. DNA for the CDR3: TGTGCCAGCAGCTTAAGTGGGACAGGGAACACCGGGGAGCTGTTTTTT. The chain has TRBV7-9 and TRBJ2-2; 8 nucleotides line up with TRBD1. Germline CDR1 SEHNR, CDR2 FQNEAQ (reference sequence). This CDR3 contains 16 residues. The ends lost 2 bases at V and 1 base at J; junction bases unmatched: 3.

This clone was counted only a few times. The V call is TRBV10-2, the J call TRBJ2-3; the D gene is possibly TRBD1 (6 bases). Trimming left V 0 bases short and J 2 bases short, with 9 bases between. Germline CDR1 WSHSY, CDR2 SAAADI. The CDR3 extends over 15 amino acids. Written as DNA, the CDR3 is TGCGCCAGCAGTGAGTCATACAGGGTCACAGATACGCAGTATTTT. As protein: CASSESYRVTDTQYF.